The 18 T cell receptor beta chains presented below share a single source sample, sequenced in a study of CD8 T cells in ankylosing spondylitis. TCRdb ran MiXCR on the 5' RACE reads and lists one entry per CDR3 protein. The repertoire holds over 100,000 distinct CDR3 sequences, with roughly 6.6% as singletons. What was sequenced was blood, either unsorted or a sorted T cell fraction (not recorded which). The receptors were gathered from a male donor with ankylosing spondylitis or in good health (not recorded which).

The CDR3 protein is CASSLLVPYNEQFF. The CDR3 DNA is TGCGCCAGCAGCCTCCTAGTCCCCTACAATGAGCAGTTCTTC. This rearrangement joins TRBV5-1 to TRBJ2-1; no clear D. Germline V gives CDR1 SGHRS, CDR2 YFSETQ. Trimming shortened V by 4 bases and J by 2 bases, and 10 bases separated the two germline ends. The CDR3 extends over 14 amino acids.

This clonotype was detected many times. V is TRBV3-1 and J is TRBJ2-1; D is ambiguous. CDR1 and CDR2 from the germline V gene are LGHDT and YNNKEL (reference sequence). The CDR3 sequence is 15 residues long. V was cut by 4 bases and J by 2 bases, with 12 bases left in between. CDR3 nucleotides: TGTGCCAGCAGCCTCGACCGGTCGGCCTACAATGAGCAGTTCTTC. Encoded protein: CASSLDRSAYNEQFF.

This clonotype was detected ten times or more. The chain uses TRBV5-1 and TRBJ1-1; D is perhaps TRBD1 (5 bases). Germline CDR1 and CDR2: SGHRS and YFSETQ. This CDR3 region has 14 residues. Trimming cost V 0 bases and J 11 bases, with 17 bases left between them. The CDR3 DNA sequence: TGCGCCAGCAGCTTGGCCGGAGCAGCTTGGGACGCTTTCTTT. It yields the protein CASSLAGAAWDAFF.

This clonotype was counted at least ten times. V is TRBV12-3 or TRBV12-4 and J is TRBJ2-3; TRBD1 matches 9 bases. The CDR3 runs to 15 residues. The V gene end was trimmed by 1 base and the J gene end by 6 bases; junction bases not matched to a gene: 5. The CDR3 coding sequence is TGTGCCAGCAGTTTAGTGGACAGGGGAATGGATACGCAGTATTTT. Protein sequence: CASSLVDRGMDTQYF.

In DNA, the CDR3 is TGTGCCAGCGCCAGCGCGGGGCTATACTACGAGCAGTACTTC. Residues: CASASAGLYYEQYF. The chain is built from TRBV6-1 and TRBJ2-7; possible D gene TRBD2, 6 bases. V dropped 8 bases and J dropped 3 bases, with 17 bases sitting between them. CDR1 MNHNS and CDR2 SASEGT come from the germline V gene. The CDR3 is 14 amino acids.

This clonotype was seen repeatedly, ten times or more. The genes are TRBV5-1 and TRBJ2-7, with TRBD1 identical over 9 bases. V trimming: 1 base; J trimming: 5 bases; junction bases outside the gene matches: 13. This CDR3 spans 17 amino acids. Per the germline V gene, CDR1 is SGHRS and CDR2 is YFSETQ. In nucleotides, the CDR3 is TGCGCCAGCAGCTTGTTCACCGCGGACAGGGGACTGGACGAGCAGTACTTC. Encoded protein: CASSLFTADRGLDEQYF.

This clonotype has at least ten counts. The junction and the germline gene differ at one end; a read error may be behind it. The CDR3 DNA is TGTGCCAGCAGCCACGGACAGGGCGCTTCCTTC. Translating gives CASSHGQGASF. The rearrangement joins TRBV5-5 to TRBJ2-7; 8 nucleotides line up with TRBD1. CDR1 SGHKS and CDR2 YYEKEE come from the germline V gene (reference sequence). This CDR3 region has 11 residues.

This clonotype has a count of ten or more. The chain is built from TRBV7-9 and TRBJ2-3, with TRBD1 matching 9 bases. This CDR3 has 17 amino acids. V gave up 4 bases and J gave up 2 bases; unmatched junction bases: 10. Per the germline V gene, CDR1 is SEHNR and CDR2 is FQNEAQ (reference sequence). The chain's CDR3 is CASSSPPGQGITDTQYF. The DNA for the CDR3 is TGTGCCAGCAGCTCACCACCGGGACAGGGAATCACAGATACGCAGTATTTT.

This clonotype was observed many times. The chain carries TRBV7-2 and TRBJ1-1; the D is unclear. The CDR3 covers 14 residues. Germline V gene sequence: CDR1 SGHTA, CDR2 FQGNSA. The ends were cut back, 3 bases at V and 7 bases at J, with 15 bases in the middle. CDR3 loop: CASSLGWSGREAFF. In DNA, the CDR3 is TGTGCCAGCAGCTTGGGGTGGAGCGGGCGTGAAGCTTTCTTT.

With regard to this clonotype: It may be a read error: a sequence one base away is much more abundant. The rearrangement uses TRBV20-1 and TRBJ2-3; the D gene is possibly TRBD2 (5 bases). The germline V gene encodes CDR1 DFQATT and CDR2 SNEGSKA (reference sequence). The CDR3 length is 15 residues. CDR3 loop: CRAPFAGHSADTQYF. In nucleotides, the CDR3 is TGCCGTGCGCCGTTTGCGGGCCACAGCGCAGATACGCAGTATTTT.

This clonotype has ten or more counts. The rearrangement links TRBV7-9 to TRBJ1-1; no clear D. Trimming removed 2 bases from V and 1 base from J, with 11 bases in between. CDR1 is SEHNR, CDR2 FQNEAQ, per germline (reference sequence). The CDR3 runs to 15 residues. The CDR3 DNA sequence: TGTGCCAGCAGCTTACTTCTCCCGGGGAACACTGAAGCTTTCTTT. Residues: CASSLLLPGNTEAFF.

In this sample, this clonotype turned up many times. The V and J genes are TRBV4-1 and TRBJ2-3; 9 nucleotides agree with TRBD2. The germline gives CDR1 MGHRA, CDR2 YSYEKL. The CDR3 is 16 amino acids. V lost 1 base, J lost 1 base, and 3 bases stayed unmatched. CDR3 residues: CASSQGASGGTDTQYF. CDR3 bases: TGCGCCAGCAGCCAAGGGGCTAGCGGGGGCACAGATACGCAGTATTTT.

This clonotype was observed a few times. The CDR3 sequence is CASSLRATNEQYF. In DNA form, the CDR3 reads TGTGCCAGCAGCTTAAGGGCCACAAACGAGCAGTACTTC. The chain links TRBV7-9 to TRBJ2-7; D uncertain. The germline V gene has CDR1 SEHNR and CDR2 FQNEAQ (reference sequence). The CDR3 totals 13 residues. Trimming took off 2 bases at V and 5 bases at J, with 10 bases between the two ends.

This clonotype was counted at least ten times. The chain links TRBV29-1 to TRBJ1-2; the D is unclear. Trimming stripped 3 bases from V and 0 bases from J, with 11 bases between. CDR1 is SQVTM and CDR2 is ANQGSEA in the germline V gene. This CDR3 has 14 amino acids. In nucleotides, the CDR3 is TGCAGCGTTGAGAACAGACCCCCTAACTATGGCTACACCTTC. Translated: CSVENRPPNYGYTF.

Ten or more counts support this clonotype. V is TRBV5-1 and J is TRBJ1-5, with no clear D. CDR1 SGHRS and CDR2 YFSETQ come from the germline V gene. The CDR3 is 15 amino acids. Trimming shortened V by 2 bases and J by 1 base, and 10 bases separated the two germline ends. The CDR3 DNA sequence: TGCGCCAGCAGCTTTTCGGGGATGAGCAATCAGCCCCAGCATTTT. It yields the protein CASSFSGMSNQPQHF.

There are many counts of this clonotype. The CDR3 loop is CASSLGLAGSGTDTQYF. The CDR3 bases are TGTGCCAGCAGCCTGGGACTAGCGGGGAGCGGTACAGATACGCAGTATTTT. This rearrangement joins TRBV3-1 to TRBJ2-3; TRBD2 agrees at 13 bases. CDR3 length: 17 amino acids. The V gene's germline CDR1 is LGHDT and CDR2 YNNKEL (reference sequence). V was clipped by 4 bases and J by 3 bases; unmatched bases: 7.

This clonotype was counted many times. The V call is TRBV15, the J call TRBJ2-2; TRBD1 agrees at 9 bases. The CDR3 runs 19 residues. Trimming at V came to 4 bases and at J to 4 bases, leaving 16 bases not matched to a gene. Germline CDR1 is LNHNV and CDR2 is YYDKDF (reference sequence). The chain's CDR3 is CATSKTRTHRGPSTGELFF. CDR3 nucleotides: TGTGCCACCAGCAAAACTAGGACCCACAGGGGGCCGTCCACCGGGGAGCTGTTTTTT.

This clonotype occurred many times. This chain joins TRBV19 and TRBJ2-1; the D gene is possibly TRBD2 (5 bases). The V and J ends lost 9 bases and 6 bases respectively, with 9 bases between them. The CDR3 is 11 amino acids. Germline-derived CDR1 and CDR2 are LNHDA and SQIVND (reference sequence). The CDR3 DNA is TGTGCCAGAACACGGGGCAATGAGCAGTTCTTC. It translates to CARTRGNEQFF. Based on the CDR3 plus reference TRBV19 and TRBJ2-1, the full variable domain is DGGITQSPKYLFRKEGQNVTLSCEQNLNHDAMYWYRQDPGQGLRLIYYSQIVNDFQKGDIAEGYSVSREKKESFPLTVTSAQKNPTAFYLCARTRGNEQFFGPGTRLTVL.